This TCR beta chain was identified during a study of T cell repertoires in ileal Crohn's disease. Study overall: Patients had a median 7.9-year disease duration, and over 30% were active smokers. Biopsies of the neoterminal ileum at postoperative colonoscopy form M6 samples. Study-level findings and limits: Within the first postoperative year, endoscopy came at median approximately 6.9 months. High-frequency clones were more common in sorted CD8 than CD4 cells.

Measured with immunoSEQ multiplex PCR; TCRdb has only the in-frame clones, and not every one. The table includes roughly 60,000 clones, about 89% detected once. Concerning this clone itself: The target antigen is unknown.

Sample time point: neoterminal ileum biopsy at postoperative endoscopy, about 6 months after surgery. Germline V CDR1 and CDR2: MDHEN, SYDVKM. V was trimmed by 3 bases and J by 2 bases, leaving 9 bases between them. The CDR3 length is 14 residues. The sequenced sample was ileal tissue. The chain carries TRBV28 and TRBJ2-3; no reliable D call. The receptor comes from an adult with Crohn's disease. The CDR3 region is CASSLSGVTDTQYF. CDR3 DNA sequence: TGTGCCAGCAGTTTGAGTGGAGTCACAGATACGCAGTATTTT.